These 22 T cell receptor beta chains came from one sample sequenced in a study of STAT3 mutations in large granular lymphocyte leukemia. No cognate antigen is known for these TCRs. The protocol was immunoSEQ multiplex PCR, while the TCRdb copy is restricted to in-frame clones and leaves out a portion. The sample records approximately 11,000 clones, less than 90% being singletons. Study-wide results and limits: Every T-LGLL patient had at least one immunodominant TCRbeta clonotype.

Input material: peripheral blood mononuclear cells. The receptors originated from an elderly man with T-cell large granular lymphocyte leukemia. Some clones in this sample may be carry-over from other donors' samples.

The CDR3 nucleotides read TGTGCCAGCAGCAACGGCCCGGGGAACACTGAAGCTTTCTTT. It codes for CASSNGPGNTEAFF. The chain employs TRBV6-6 and TRBJ1-1; no reliable D call. CDR1 MNHNY and CDR2 SVGAGI come from the germline V gene (reference sequence). The CDR3 extends over 14 amino acids. V lost 6 bases to trimming and J lost 1 base, with 12 bases between them.

This chain links TRBV7-2 with TRBJ2-5; 10 positions agree with TRBD2. V lost 7 bases and J lost 2; bases outside the gene matches: 7. The length of the CDR3 is 15 residues. Germline loops: CDR1 SGHTA, CDR2 FQGNSA. In nucleotides, the CDR3 is TGTGCCAGCACCCGGGGACTAGCGCGACAAGAGACCCAGTACTTC. It translates to CASTRGLARQETQYF.

The chain employs TRBV5-4 and TRBJ1-6; D unclear. This CDR3 is 13 amino acids long. The germline CDR1 and CDR2 sequences are SGHNT and YYREEE (reference sequence). Trimming removed 0 bases from V and 9 bases from J, with 7 bases in between. In DNA, the CDR3 is TGTGCCAGCAGCTTGGGGGTCGCTTCACCCCTCCACTTT. It codes for CASSLGVASPLHF.

The rearrangement joins TRBV5-1 to TRBJ2-5, with no clear D. From germline, CDR1 is SGHRS and CDR2 YFSETQ. The CDR3 runs to 13 residues. Trimming took 0 bases from V and 3 from J, leaving 6 bases between them. The CDR3 spells CASSLAEKETQYF. Written as DNA, the CDR3 is TGCGCCAGCAGCTTGGCAGAAAAAGAGACCCAGTACTTC.

The gene calls are TRBV29-1 and TRBJ2-1; D is possibly TRBD2 (7 bases). CDR3 length: 15 residues. Looked up from germline, CDR1 is SQVTM and CDR2 is ANQGSEA. V lost 6 bases, J lost 0 bases, and 15 bases lay in between. CDR3 in amino acids: CSVPGGASSYNEQFF. Here the CDR3 DNA reads TGCAGCGTGCCTGGGGGGGCGAGCTCCTACAATGAGCAGTTCTTC.

This chain links TRBV9 with TRBJ2-7, with 11 bases lining up with TRBD1. This CDR3 spans 14 amino acids. J gave up 6 bases and V 5 bases, and 7 bases lay outside the gene matches. The germline CDR1 and CDR2 sequences are SGDLS and YYNGEE. The CDR3 loop is CASSDGTGGIEQYF. CDR3 sequence (DNA): TGTGCCAGCAGTGACGGGACAGGGGGGATCGAGCAGTACTTC.

The chain links TRBV4-1 to TRBJ1-6; D perhaps matches TRBD1 (6 bases). Germline V gene lookup returns CDR1 MGHRA and CDR2 YSYEKL. CDR3 length: 14 residues. Trimming shortened V by 3 bases and J by 10 bases, and 13 bases separated the two germline ends. CDR3 in DNA: TGCGCCAGCAGCCAGAGGACAGAGGGGTCACCCCTCCACTTT. As protein: CASSQRTEGSPLHF.

The CDR3 nucleotides are TGTGCCAGCAGGGGCCTGGGCAGGGGTAATGGCTACACCTTC. This encodes CASRGLGRGNGYTF. This rearrangement joins TRBV6-5 to TRBJ1-2; TRBD1 is a possible D gene (6 bases). The CDR3 spans 14 residues. V lost 6 bases and J lost 6, with 17 bases in between. CDR1 MNHEY and CDR2 SVGAGI come from the germline V gene.

The chain couples TRBV7-3 to TRBJ2-2; D could derive from TRBD1 or TRBD2 (5 bases each). CDR1 is SGHTA, CDR2 FQGTGA, per germline. The CDR3 loop spans 17 amino acids. V lost 0 bases to trimming and J lost 0 bases, with 11 bases between them. CDR3 sequence (DNA): TGTGCCAGCAGCTTAACGCTTGGGGACCCGAACACCGGGGAGCTGTTTTTT. Its protein product is CASSLTLGDPNTGELFF. The full variable domain, its missing parts supplied by reference TRBV7-3 and TRBJ2-2, is GAGVSQTPSNKVTEKGKYVELRCDPISGHTALYWYRQSLGQGPEFLIYFQGTGAADDSGLPNDRFFAVRPEGSVSTLKIQRTERGDSAVYLCASSLTLGDPNTGELFFGEGSRLTVL.

The chain uses TRBV5-4 and TRBJ2-3; TRBD2 might be the D (6 bases). Trimming shortened V by 4 bases and J by 6 bases, and 15 bases separated the two germline ends. The germline V gene encodes CDR1 SGHNT and CDR2 YYREEE (reference sequence). CDR3 length: 14 amino acids. CDR3 in amino acids: CASSSPGTGDTQYF. In DNA form, the CDR3 reads TGTGCCAGCAGCAGTCCCGGGACTGGGGATACGCAGTATTTT.

The V gene is TRBV6-5, the J gene TRBJ1-4; possible D gene TRBD1, 6 bases. CDR1 and CDR2 from the germline V gene are MNHEY and SVGAGI. The V end was cut by 6 bases, the J end by 5 bases, with 16 bases between. The CDR3 runs to 15 residues. CDR3 DNA sequence: TGTGCCAGCAGCAAAACAGGGTCCGAGAATGAAAAACTGTTTTTT. Translated: CASSKTGSENEKLFF.

Here the CDR3 reads CASSFAVTNEKLFF. CDR3 nucleotide sequence: TGTGCCAGCAGCTTTGCGGTAACTAATGAAAAACTGTTTTTT. The chain links TRBV7-9 to TRBJ1-4, with no clear D. The CDR3 has 14 amino acids. Germline V gives CDR1 SEHNR, CDR2 FQNEAQ (reference sequence). V dropped 3 bases and J dropped 1 base, with 6 bases sitting between them.

The rearrangement links TRBV28 to TRBJ1-2; weak D call: TRBD1 (6 bases). CDR1 MDHEN and CDR2 SYDVKM come from the germline V gene. The CDR3 length is 15 residues. V gave up 7 bases and J gave up 8 bases, with 23 bases separating them. The CDR3 protein is CASTSSGAGAGGYTF. In nucleotides, the CDR3 is TGTGCCAGCACCTCCTCCGGGGCGGGGGCTGGGGGCTACACCTTC.

V usage is TRBV6-5 and J usage is TRBJ1-6, with D possibly TRBD1 on 5 matching bases. The CDR3 covers 15 residues. In germline, CDR1 is MNHEY, CDR2 SVGAGI. With 6 bases removed from V and 7 bases from J, the gap between germline ends came to 16 bases. CDR3: CASRRDSQKNSPLHF. CDR3 nucleotide sequence: TGTGCCAGCAGAAGAGACAGTCAAAAAAATTCACCCCTCCACTTT.

The chain recombines TRBV5-4 with TRBJ2-7; D call uncertain. The CDR3 has 13 amino acids. Trimming pared 10 bases from V and 2 bases from J, leaving 16 bases between. The germline gives CDR1 SGHNT, CDR2 YYREEE (reference sequence). The CDR3 DNA is TGTGCCGGAAAGAAAACAGTGACCTACGAGCAGTACTTC. Its translation is CAGKKTVTYEQYF.

The chain couples TRBV19 to TRBJ2-3, with D maybe TRBD2 (6 bases). This CDR3 is 14 amino acids long. Germline V lookup: CDR1 LNHDA, CDR2 SQIVND (reference sequence). V gave up 7 bases and J gave up 2 bases, with 13 bases separating them. Written as DNA, the CDR3 is TGTGCCAGTACTCGGCGGGGTGACACAGATACGCAGTATTTT. Residues: CASTRRGDTDTQYF.

V and J are TRBV6-1 and TRBJ2-7; no firm D call. From germline, CDR1 is MNHNS and CDR2 SASEGT. Trimming pared 4 bases from V and 0 bases from J, leaving 10 bases between. CDR3 size: 14 residues. The chain's CDR3 is CASSARTSSYEQYF. DNA of the CDR3: TGTGCCAGCAGTGCCCGGACCAGCTCCTACGAGCAGTACTTC.

This rearrangement joins TRBV30 to TRBJ2-7; D remains unclear. The CDR3 contains 12 residues. The V end lost 1 base, the J end lost 7 bases, and 11 bases lay between the germline ends. The germline V gene has CDR1 GTSNPN and CDR2 SVGIG (reference sequence). The CDR3 loop reads CAWSALGWEQYF. The DNA for the CDR3 is TGTGCCTGGAGTGCTCTCGGGTGGGAGCAGTACTTC.

V is TRBV7-9 and J is TRBJ1-5; 8 bases map to TRBD1. Germline assignment: CDR1 SEHNR and CDR2 FQNEAQ (reference sequence). CDR3 length: 15 amino acids. V dropped 7 bases and J dropped 6; count of bases not matched to a gene: 11. DNA for the CDR3: TGTGCCAGCACCGCCCTGCAGGGGGCGGGTCAGCCCCAGCATTTT. This encodes CASTALQGAGQPQHF.

The chain has TRBV6-6 and TRBJ1-5; TRBD1 matches 8 bases. This CDR3 is 13 amino acids long. The trim removed 6 bases at V and 7 bases at J, leaving 5 bases unmatched. Germline assignment: CDR1 MNHNY and CDR2 SVGAGI (reference sequence). This chain's CDR3 is CASSHTGGQPQHF. CDR3 nucleotides: TGTGCCAGCAGCCACACAGGGGGACAGCCCCAGCATTTT.

The DNA for the CDR3 is TGTGCCAGCCGGAGTCGGGACGGCAGCTCCTACAATGAGCAGTTCTTC. This codes for CASRSRDGSSYNEQFF. The V gene is TRBV19, the J gene TRBJ2-1, with D possibly called TRBD1 or TRBD2 (5 bases each). The V and J ends lost 9 bases and 0 bases respectively, with 18 bases between them. The CDR3 consists of 16 residues. Germline V gene lookup returns CDR1 LNHDA and CDR2 SQIVND (reference sequence). The whole variable domain, remainder taken from reference TRBV19 and TRBJ2-1, is DGGITQSPKYLFRKEGQNVTLSCEQNLNHDAMYWYRQDPGQGLRLIYYSQIVNDFQKGDIAEGYSVSREKKESFPLTVTSAQKNPTAFYLCASRSRDGSSYNEQFFGPGTRLTVL.

This clone has more than one count but fewer than ten. This chain joins TRBV6-5 and TRBJ1-4; tentative D call: TRBD1 (6 bases). The ends were cut back, 6 bases at V and 8 bases at J, with 10 bases in the middle. Germline V CDR1 and CDR2: MNHEY, SVGAGI. The CDR3 covers 12 residues. The DNA of the CDR3 is TGTGCCAGCAGGAAGGGGGGGGAAAAACTGTTTTTT. It encodes CASRKGGEKLFF.